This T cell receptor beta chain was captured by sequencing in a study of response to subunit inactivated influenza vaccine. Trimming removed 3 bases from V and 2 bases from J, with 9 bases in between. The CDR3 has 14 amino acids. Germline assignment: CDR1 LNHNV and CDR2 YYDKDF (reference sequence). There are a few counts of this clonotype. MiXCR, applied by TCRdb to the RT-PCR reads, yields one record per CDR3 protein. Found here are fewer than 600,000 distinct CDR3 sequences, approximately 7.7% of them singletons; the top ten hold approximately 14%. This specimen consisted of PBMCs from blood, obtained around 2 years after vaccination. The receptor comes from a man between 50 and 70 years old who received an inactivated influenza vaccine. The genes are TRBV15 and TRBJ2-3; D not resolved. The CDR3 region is CATSSSSSTDTQYF. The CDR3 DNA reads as TGTGCCACCAGCAGCAGTAGCTCCACAGATACGCAGTATTTT.